This passage covers 5 T cell receptor beta chains from one sample sequenced in a study of PD-1 blockade in classical Hodgkin lymphoma. Data came from immunoSEQ multiplex PCR; TCRdb stores just in-frame clones and leaves some out. Altogether about 39,000 clones are present, about 70% being singletons, with the ten largest covering about 14%. All patients experienced relapse after autologous stem cell transplantation, and brentuximab vedotin exposure was variable. Sequencing was performed on peripheral blood mononuclear cells (PBMCs), taken before the second cycle of nivolumab. The receptors were gathered from a human donor with classical Hodgkin lymphoma.

This chain uses TRBV28 with TRBJ1-2, with 7 bases fitting TRBD1. Germline trimming cut 10 bases from V and 0 bases from J; bases unmatched to any gene: 5. CDR1 and CDR2 (germline): MDHEN, SYDVKM. The CDR3 loop spans 13 amino acids. DNA of the CDR3: TGTGCCACCAGGGACAGTACTAACTATGGCTACACCTTC. It yields the protein CATRDSTNYGYTF.

V gene TRBV4-3 combines with J gene TRBJ1-4; D uncertain. V was pared by 0 bases and J by 6 bases, with 11 bases between. The CDR3 runs to 15 residues. CDR1 is LGHNA, CDR2 YSLEER, per germline. CDR3 in amino acids: CASSQDRRRYEKLFF. CDR3 nucleotide sequence: TGCGCCAGCAGCCAAGACAGGCGCCGGTATGAAAAACTGTTTTTT.

The chain is built from TRBV12-1 and TRBJ2-2. TRBV12-1 is a documented pseudogene. CDR3 size: 15 residues. In nucleotides, the CDR3 is TGTGCCAGCAGCTCCACATTCCGACGGACCGGGGAGCTGTTTTTT. Its protein product is CASSSTFRRTGELFF.

The rearrangement links TRBV7-2 to TRBJ1-1, with D perhaps matching TRBD1 (5 bases). This CDR3 comprises 15 residues. The V end was cut by 5 bases, the J end by 4 bases, with 17 bases between. Germline values: CDR1 SGHTA, CDR2 FQGNSA. The CDR3 region is CASSKVMGGFTEAFF. Here the CDR3 DNA reads TGTGCCAGCAGCAAAGTCATGGGGGGATTCACTGAAGCTTTCTTT.

CDR3 nucleotide sequence: TGTGCCAGCAGCCTCGGACTAGCGGGAGGGCTTCTCGGCTATGAGCAGTTCTTC. This gives the protein CASSLGLAGGLLGYEQFF. The rearrangement uses TRBV4-2 and TRBJ2-1, with 15 bases matching TRBD2. Germline assignment: CDR1 LGHNA and CDR2 YNFKEQ. The CDR3 runs to 18 residues. Trimming at V came to 4 bases and at J to 8 bases, leaving 12 bases not matched to a gene.